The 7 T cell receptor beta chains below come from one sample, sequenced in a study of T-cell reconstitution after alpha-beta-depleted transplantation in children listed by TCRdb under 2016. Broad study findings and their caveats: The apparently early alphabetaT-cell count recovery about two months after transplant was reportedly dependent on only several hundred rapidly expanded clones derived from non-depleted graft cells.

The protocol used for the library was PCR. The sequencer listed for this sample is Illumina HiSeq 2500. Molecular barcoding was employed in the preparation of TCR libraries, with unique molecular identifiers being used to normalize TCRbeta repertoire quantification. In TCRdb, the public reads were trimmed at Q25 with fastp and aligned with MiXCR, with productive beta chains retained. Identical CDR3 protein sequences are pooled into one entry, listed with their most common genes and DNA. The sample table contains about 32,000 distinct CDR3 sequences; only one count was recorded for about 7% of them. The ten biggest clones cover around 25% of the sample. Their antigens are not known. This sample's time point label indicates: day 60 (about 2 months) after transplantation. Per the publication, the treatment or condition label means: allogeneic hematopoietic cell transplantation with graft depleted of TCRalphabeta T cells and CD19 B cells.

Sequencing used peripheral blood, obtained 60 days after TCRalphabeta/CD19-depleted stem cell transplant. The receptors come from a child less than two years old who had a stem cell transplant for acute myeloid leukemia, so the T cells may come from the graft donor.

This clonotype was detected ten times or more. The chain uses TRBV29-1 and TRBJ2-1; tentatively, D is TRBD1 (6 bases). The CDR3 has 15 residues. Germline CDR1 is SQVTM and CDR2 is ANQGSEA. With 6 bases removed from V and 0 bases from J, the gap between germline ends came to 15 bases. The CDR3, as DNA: TGCAGCGTGGCAGGGGACGGGTCCTCCTACAATGAGCAGTTCTTC. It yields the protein CSVAGDGSSYNEQFF.

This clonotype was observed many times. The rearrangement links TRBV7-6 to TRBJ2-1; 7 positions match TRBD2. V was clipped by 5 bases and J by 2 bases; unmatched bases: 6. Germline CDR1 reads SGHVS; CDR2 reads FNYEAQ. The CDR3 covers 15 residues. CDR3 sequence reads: CASSPIAGTYNEQFF. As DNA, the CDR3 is TGTGCCAGCAGCCCCATAGCGGGCACCTACAATGAGCAGTTCTTC.

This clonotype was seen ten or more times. The CDR3 sequence is CAWTLGSAGRNTQYF. The CDR3 bases are TGTGCCTGGACCCTGGGGTCGGCGGGGAGGAATACGCAGTATTTT. This chain joins TRBV30 and TRBJ2-3; tentatively, D is TRBD2 (6 bases). The CDR3 extends over 15 amino acids. In germline, CDR1 is GTSNPN, CDR2 SVGIG (reference sequence). With 4 bases removed from V and 7 bases from J, the gap between germline ends came to 21 bases.

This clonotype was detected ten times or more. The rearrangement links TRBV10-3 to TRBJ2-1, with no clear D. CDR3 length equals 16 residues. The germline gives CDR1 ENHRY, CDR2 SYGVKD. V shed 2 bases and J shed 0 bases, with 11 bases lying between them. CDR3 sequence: CAISEPYSFSYNEQFF. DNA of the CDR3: TGTGCCATCAGTGAGCCCTATAGCTTCTCCTACAATGAGCAGTTCTTC.

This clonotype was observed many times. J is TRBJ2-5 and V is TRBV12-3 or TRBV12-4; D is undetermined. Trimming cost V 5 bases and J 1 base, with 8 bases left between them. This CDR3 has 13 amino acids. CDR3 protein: CASSPPSQETQYF. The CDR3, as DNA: TGTGCCAGCAGTCCCCCGTCCCAAGAGACCCAGTACTTC.

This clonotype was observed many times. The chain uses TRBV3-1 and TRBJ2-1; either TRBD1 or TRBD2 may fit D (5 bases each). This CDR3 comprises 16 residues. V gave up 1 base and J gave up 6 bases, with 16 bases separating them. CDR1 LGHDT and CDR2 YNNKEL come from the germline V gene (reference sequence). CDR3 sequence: CASSQADRGVGNEQFF. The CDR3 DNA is TGTGCCAGCAGCCAAGCCGACCGGGGCGTAGGCAATGAGCAGTTCTTC.

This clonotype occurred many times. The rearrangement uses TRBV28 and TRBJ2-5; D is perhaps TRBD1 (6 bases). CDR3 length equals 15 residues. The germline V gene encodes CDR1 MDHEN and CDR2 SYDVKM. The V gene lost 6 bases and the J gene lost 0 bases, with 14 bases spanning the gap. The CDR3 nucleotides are TGTGCCAGCAGCCTAAGGGGGTGGTACCAAGAGACCCAGTACTTC. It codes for CASSLRGWYQETQYF.